The 14 T cell receptor beta chains reported below all come from one sample, sequenced in a study of identical twins. Via MiXCR, TCRdb re-called the 5' RACE reads, giving one row per CDR3 protein. The table shows nearly 200,000 distinct CDR3 sequences, with approximately 15% occurring only once. The same sample was also studied in work on T cells expressing NK-cell markers.

The sample was CD8+ T cells sorted from blood. Receptor source: a young woman in good health.

This clonotype was picked up many times. This chain connects TRBV11-2 to TRBJ2-3; D remains ambiguous. Germline V gene sequence: CDR1 SGHAT, CDR2 FQNNGV. The CDR3 has 13 residues. Trimming took 3 bases from V and 2 from J, leaving 6 bases between them. This CDR3 reads CASSLGITDTQYF. CDR3 nucleotides: TGTGCCAGCAGCTTGGGAATCACAGATACGCAGTATTTT.

This clonotype occurred a few times. This chain links TRBV5-1 with TRBJ2-7, with a tentative D call TRBD1 (6 bases). The CDR3 runs to 15 residues. The germline gives CDR1 SGHRS, CDR2 YFSETQ. V shed 1 base and J shed 6 bases, with 17 bases lying between them. As DNA, the CDR3 is TGCGCCAGCAGCTTGACCTCCACGGACAGTACCGAGCAGTACTTC. This codes for CASSLTSTDSTEQYF.

This clonotype was found a few times. The gene calls are TRBV12-3 or TRBV12-4 and TRBJ2-1; no firm D call. The germline V and J ends were trimmed by 7 bases and 0 bases, with 13 bases remaining between them. The CDR3 consists of 15 residues. CDR3 region: CASTSWSGSYNEQFF. Written as DNA, the CDR3 is TGTGCCAGCACCTCGTGGAGTGGCTCCTACAATGAGCAGTTCTTC.

In its sample, this clonotype was seen a few times. The rearrangement joins TRBV7-2 to TRBJ2-1; 8 bases line up with TRBD2. Germline CDR1 and CDR2: SGHTA and FQGNSA. This CDR3 spans 15 amino acids. J was trimmed by 8 bases and V by 5 bases; bases with no gene match: 11. For the CDR3, the DNA is TGTGCCAGCAGCCCCCCTGAAGCGGGAGATGATGAGCAGTTCTTC. Its translation is CASSPPEAGDDEQFF. Complete variable domain (other parts from reference TRBV7-2 and TRBJ2-1): GAGVSQSPSNKVTEKGKDVELRCDPISGHTALYWYRQSLGQGLEFLIYFQGNSAPDKSGLPSDRFSAERTGGSVSTLTIQRTQQEDSAVYLCASSPPEAGDDEQFFGPGTRLTVL.

This clonotype was found a few times. V and J are TRBV6-5 and TRBJ1-1; perhaps TRBD1 as D (5 bases). CDR1 is MNHEY, CDR2 SVGAGI, per germline. This CDR3 spans 14 amino acids. Trimming removed 2 bases at V and 0 bases at J, with 7 bases between. The CDR3 here is CASSYQGVNTEAFF. The CDR3 nucleotides read TGTGCCAGCAGTTACCAGGGAGTGAACACTGAAGCTTTCTTT.

At least ten counts were recorded for this clonotype. This rearrangement joins TRBV29-1 to TRBJ2-1; D call uncertain. Deletions cut 4 bases from V and 7 bases from J, with 11 bases between. Per germline, CDR1 SQVTM and CDR2 ANQGSEA. This CDR3 is built from 12 residues. In nucleotides, the CDR3 is TGCAGCGTTGGCGGCTTAGGGAATGAGCAGTTCTTC. It yields the protein CSVGGLGNEQFF.

This clonotype was found a few times. The CDR3 sequence: CASSQGDRREQFF. CDR3 DNA: TGCGCCAGCAGCCAAGGGGACAGAAGGGAGCAGTTCTTC. The chain recombines TRBV4-3 with TRBJ2-1; the match to TRBD1 covers 7 bases. Germline values: CDR1 LGHNA, CDR2 YSLEER. CDR3 length: 13 residues. Losses at the gene ends were 1 base for V and 10 bases for J; bases not matched to a gene: 4.

V is TRBV7-9 and J is TRBJ2-1; 12 positions match TRBD2. J lost 2 bases, V lost 4 bases, and 6 bases had no gene match. The CDR3 loop spans 17 amino acids. Per the germline V gene, CDR1 is SEHNR and CDR2 is FQNEAQ (reference sequence). In nucleotides, the CDR3 is TGTGCCAGCAGCTCCTGGACTAGCGGGGAACCCTACAATGAGCAGTTCTTC. It translates to CASSSWTSGEPYNEQFF. Combining the CDR3 with reference TRBV7-9 and TRBJ2-1 gives the whole variable domain DTGVSQNPRHKITKRGQNVTFRCDPISEHNRLYWYRQTLGQGPEFLTYFQNEAQLEKSRLLSDRFSAERPKGSFSTLEIQRTEQGDSAMYLCASSSWTSGEPYNEQFFGPGTRLTVL.

This clonotype came up a few times. This chain connects TRBV10-3 to TRBJ2-7, with 13 bases that match TRBD2. The CDR3 contains 15 residues. Trimming at V came to 0 bases and at J to 6 bases, leaving 2 bases not matched to a gene. Germline CDR1 ENHRY, CDR2 SYGVKD. The CDR3 DNA follows: TGTGCCATCAGTGAGTCGACTAGCGGGAGGCTCGAGCAGTACTTC. Residues: CAISESTSGRLEQYF.

This clonotype was picked up many times. V is TRBV29-1 and J is TRBJ2-1; perhaps TRBD2 as D (6 bases). Germline lookup yields CDR1 SQVTM and CDR2 ANQGSEA. Trimming took off 2 bases at V and 0 bases at J, with 11 bases between the two ends. The CDR3 is 15 amino acids. The CDR3 DNA reads TGCAGCGTTGAATATAGCGGTCCCTCCTACAATGAGCAGTTCTTC. It translates to CSVEYSGPSYNEQFF.

The chain joins TRBV27 to TRBJ2-5; possible D gene TRBD2, 7 bases. CDR1 and CDR2 (germline): MNHEY, SMNVEV (reference sequence). The CDR3 has 15 residues. Between the trimmed V and J ends, which lost 5 bases and 5 bases, there was a span of 18 bases. As DNA, the CDR3 is TGTGCCAGCAGTCTGCTGGGGGGGACACCCGAGACCCAGTACTTC. Encoded protein: CASSLLGGTPETQYF.

The chain joins TRBV6-5 to TRBJ2-7, with TRBD2 as a possible D gene (6 bases). Germline V gene sequence: CDR1 MNHEY, CDR2 SVGAGI. The CDR3 loop spans 16 amino acids. V gave up 2 bases and J gave up 4 bases, with 18 bases separating them. CDR3 region: CASSYGAGTLGYEQYF. In DNA, the CDR3 is TGTGCCAGCAGTTACGGGGCGGGAACCCTAGGGTACGAGCAGTACTTC.

The CDR3 reads CASSSAGTLYNEQFF. The CDR3 bases are TGTGCCAGCAGCTCCGCCGGGACACTATACAATGAGCAGTTCTTC. The chain employs TRBV7-9 and TRBJ2-1; D perhaps matches TRBD1 (6 bases). V gave up 4 bases and J gave up 4 bases, with 14 bases separating them. The CDR3 has 15 amino acids. Germline CDR1 reads SEHNR; CDR2 reads FQNEAQ (reference sequence).

The gene calls are TRBV20-1 and TRBJ2-2, with D possibly matching TRBD1 (6 bases). CDR1 DFQATT and CDR2 SNEGSKA come from the germline V gene (reference sequence). V shed 5 bases and J shed 6 bases, with 16 bases lying between them. This CDR3 has 14 residues. The chain's CDR3 is CSAQQGIRPGELFF. In DNA, the CDR3 is TGCAGTGCTCAACAGGGAATTCGGCCCGGGGAGCTGTTTTTT.